The rows below give T cell receptor beta chains drawn from one sample of a study of blood T cell repertoires in COVID-19. Produced via immunoSEQ multiplex PCR; TCRdb's table is partial and in-frame only. Counted here are a few hundred thousand clones, 90% occurring once; the ten biggest clones make up less than 0.75%. Material: PBMCs or T cells enriched from blood (not recorded which). These receptor sequences come from a man aged 18 to 30 who had recovered from COVID-19. The CDR3 runs from the conserved cysteine through the conserved F or W. The order of the fields is V gene, D gene, clone size, J gene, CDR3 protein, CDR3 DNA. D genes are given only for firm matches. Clone size is given for some rows only: seen once, a few or many times, or a class if the clone is expanded.

TRBV9,-,few,TRBJ1-1,CASSVMSGNTEAFF,TGTGCCAGCAGCGTAATGTCAGGGAACACTGAAGCTTTCTTT
TRBV28,-,-,TRBJ2-7,CASRREGVLSYEQYF,TGTGCCAGCAGAAGAGAGGGGGTATTGTCCTACGAGCAGTACTTC
TRBV7-2,-,-,TRBJ2-3,CASSLAGNRADTQYF,TGTGCCAGCAGCTTAGCGGGGAACAGGGCAGATACGCAGTATTTT
TRBV7-8,-,-,TRBJ1-2,CASSSDRIDYGYTF,TGTGCCAGCAGCTCCGACAGGATTGACTATGGCTACACCTTC
TRBV30,-,few,TRBJ1-5,CAWSSPGQYQPQHF,TGTGCCTGGAGTTCGCCAGGGCAGTATCAGCCCCAGCATTTT
TRBV5-8,TRBD1,-,TRBJ1-2,CASSLTGGLPDF,TGTGCCAGCAGCTTGACAGGGGGCCTTCCTGACTTC
TRBV5-8,TRBD2,-,TRBJ2-1,CASSLSGSGGPYNEQFF,TGTGCCAGCAGCCTGAGTGGTAGCGGGGGCCCTTACAATGAGCAGTTCTTC
TRBV25-1,TRBD2,-,TRBJ2-5,CASSSLAGPQETQYF,TGTGCCAGCAGTTCGCTAGCGGGACCCCAAGAGACCCAGTACTTC
TRBV19,TRBD2,-,TRBJ2-7,CASRRTSGPYEQYF,TGTGCCAGCCGACGGACTAGCGGTCCCTACGAGCAGTACTTC
TRBV12-1,-,-,TRBJ2-1,CAGKCRRDSYNEQFF,TGTGCCGGGAAGTGTCGCCGGGACTCCTACAATGAGCAGTTCTTC
TRBV2,-,-,TRBJ2-1,CASSTRLDGQFF,TGTGCCAGCAGTACCCGACTAGACGGGCAGTTCTTC
TRBV3-1/TRBV3-2,-,once,TRBJ2-1,CASSQLTGISRNEQFF,TGTGCCAGCAGCCAACTAACGGGGATATCCAGAAATGAGCAGTTCTTC
TRBV3-1/TRBV3-2,TRBD2,-,TRBJ2-1,CASSQASGRALEQFF,TGTGCCAGCAGCCAAGCTAGCGGGAGGGCCCTTGAGCAGTTCTTC
TRBV27,-,-,TRBJ1-2,CASSFGQNYGYTF,TGTGCCAGCAGTTTCGGACAGAACTATGGCTACACCTTC
TRBV9,TRBD1,-,TRBJ1-2,CASSPGQGAFGYTF,TGTGCCAGCAGCCCGGGACAGGGGGCGTTTGGCTACACCTTC
TRBV3-1/TRBV3-2,TRBD1,-,TRBJ1-2,CASSQQLNRGYYGYTF,TGTGCCAGCAGCCAACAACTGAACAGGGGGTATTATGGCTACACCTTC
TRBV2,TRBD1,once,TRBJ2-2,CASMRQGTTGELFF,TGTGCCAGCATGAGACAGGGTACCACCGGGGAGCTGTTTTTT
TRBV28,TRBD2,-,TRBJ2-7,CASSPGTSGSWHEQYF,TGTGCCAGCAGTCCCGGGACTAGCGGGAGTTGGCACGAGCAGTACTTC
TRBV11-2,-,-,TRBJ1-2,CASSKDRVGYGYTF,TGTGCCAGCAGCAAGGATCGGGTCGGGTATGGCTACACCTTC
TRBV6-5,TRBD1,-,TRBJ2-1,CASSRQGLDEQFF,TGTGCCAGCAGCCGACAGGGTTTGGATGAGCAGTTCTTC